This T cell receptor beta chain was found in a study of T cells in Graves' hyperthyroidism and ophthalmopathy. Researchers took RNA transcripts and amplified the TCR beta CDR3 regions from them. Initially, a first-round RT-PCR of the TCR CDR3 employed the HTBI primer set. TCRdb processed the multiplex PCR reads anew with MiXCR; each CDR3 protein has one entry. The profile shows about 590,000 distinct CDR3 sequences, 13% to 15% of them singletons. This clonotype was recorded many times. This sequence was found in a woman aged 18-29 years with Graves' ophthalmopathy. The material sequenced was blood.

The DNA of the CDR3 is TGCAGTGCTAGTGACAACGTTAGCAATGAGCAGTTCTTC. The encoded protein is CSASDNVSNEQFF. The rearrangement uses TRBV20-1 and TRBJ2-1; D not certain. Trimming pared 3 bases from V and 6 bases from J, leaving 12 bases between. CDR3 length: 13 residues. Germline V gene lookup returns CDR1 DFQATT and CDR2 SNEGSKA (reference sequence).